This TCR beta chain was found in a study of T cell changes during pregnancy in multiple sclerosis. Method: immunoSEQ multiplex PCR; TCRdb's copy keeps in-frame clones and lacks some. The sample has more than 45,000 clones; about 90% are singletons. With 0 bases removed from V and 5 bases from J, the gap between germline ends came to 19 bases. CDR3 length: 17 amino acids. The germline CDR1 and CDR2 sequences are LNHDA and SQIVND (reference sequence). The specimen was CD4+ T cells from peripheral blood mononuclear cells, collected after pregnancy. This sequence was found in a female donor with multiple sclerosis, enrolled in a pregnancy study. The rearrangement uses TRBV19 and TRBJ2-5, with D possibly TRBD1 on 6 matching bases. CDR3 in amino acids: CASSIEGSRGRGETQYF. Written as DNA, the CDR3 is TGTGCCAGTAGTATAGAGGGGTCCAGGGGCAGAGGGGAGACCCAGTACTTC.